This TCR beta chain was captured by sequencing in a study of blood T cell repertoires in COVID-19. Overall study context: The analysed material was cDNA or gDNA that came from T cells, B-cell-depleted T cells, or PBMCs.

CDR3 size: 14 residues. CDR1 and CDR2 from the germline V gene are SNHLY and FYNNEI. V gave up 7 bases and J gave up 1 base; unmatched junction bases: 6. Using immunoSEQ multiplex PCR, the repertoire was profiled, and TCRdb retains in-frame clones only, with some absent. The table lists fewer than 500,000 clones, approximately 80% of them singletons. This receptor was identified in a human donor with acute or convalescent COVID-19. The donor label of this sample is uncertain. Sequencing was carried out using peripheral blood. The chain carries TRBV2 and TRBJ2-7, with TRBD1 matching over 8 bases. CDR3 residues: CASTSGTGSYEQYF. The DNA for the CDR3 is TGTGCCAGCACTTCCGGGACAGGTTCCTACGAGCAGTACTTC.